This T cell receptor beta chain was identified during a study of cytomegalovirus exposure and HLA in healthy donors. Study-wide results and caveats: Cytomegalovirus status, reportedly, was diagnosed with high specificity and sensitivity by the classifier. Earlier analysis looked at TCR beta V segments, and most were productive about 90% or about 30% of the time. Among TCR beta chains, those listed as cytomegalovirus-associated numbered over 150.

This clone was detected only once. The antigen remains unidentified. Researchers ran the PCR with 60 Vbeta and 13 Jbeta primers. Assay used: immunoSEQ multiplex PCR; TCRdb lists only in-frame clones, some missing. The repertoire holds roughly 120,000 clones, about 79% seen once, with over 3.5% in the top ten. With 10 bases removed from V and 2 bases from J, the gap between germline ends came to 16 bases. This CDR3 spans 14 amino acids. CDR1 is ENHRY and CDR2 is SYGVKD in the germline V gene. The chain links TRBV10-3 to TRBJ2-3, with TRBD1 as a possible D gene (6 bases). Material for sequencing was PBMCs. This clonotype originated in a man aged 25-45 years in good health and CMV-seropositive. The chain's CDR3 is CATKMGAPTDTQYF. The CDR3 coding sequence is TGTGCCACCAAAATGGGGGCTCCCACAGATACGCAGTATTTT.